The entry below describes one T cell receptor beta chain. Its target is not known. The data were obtained in a study of graft-versus-host responses after intestinal transplantation. Study overall: Every recipient underwent anti-thymocyte globulin induction, then tacrolimus and steroids for 2 to 3 years.

V lost 0 bases and J lost 0, with 7 bases in between. Germline V CDR1 and CDR2: SGHRS, YFSETQ. This CDR3 has 15 amino acids. Method: immunoSEQ multiplex PCR; TCRdb's copy keeps in-frame clones and lacks some. The data contain 130,000 to 150,000 clones, 80% to 95% of them singletons. Overall study findings and caveats: Researchers found GvH clones in recipient marrow, and some showed up first in ileum or blood. Allografts of patients with graft-donor T cell macrochimerism showed high graft-versus-host to host-versus-graft clone ratios.

The TCR comes from a human donor who received an intestinal transplant. The chain employs TRBV5-1 and TRBJ1-5, with D perhaps matching TRBD1 (5 bases). Material: unstimulated CD4+ T cells sorted from spleen or lymph node cells, obtained before intestinal transplant. The CDR3 is CASSLGQSSNQPQHF. DNA of the CDR3: TGCGCCAGCAGCTTGGGACAGTCTAGCAATCAGCCCCAGCATTTT.